This T cell receptor (beta chain) was identified during a study of OX40 agonist ivuxolimab in advanced cancers. About the study: An agonistic human IgG2 monoclonal antibody against OX40 (CD134) was given. Earlier anti-PD-1, anti-PD-L1 or anti-CTLA-4 therapy was permitted; roughly 40% had received some. Whole-study results and caveats: Clonal expansion by week 6 occurred in CD4+ and CD8+ blood T cells (at 0.1 to 3.0 mg/kg).

As to this clone: The target antigen is unknown.

This CDR3 is built from 15 residues. Per the germline V gene, CDR1 is MNHEY and CDR2 is SMNVEV (reference sequence). Trimming shortened V by 3 bases and J by 5 bases, and 15 bases separated the two germline ends. Sequencing used immunoSEQ multiplex PCR; TCRdb keeps in-frame clones, though not all of them. The sample yields about 79,000 clones, 80% to 95% seen once. Patients with a history of autoimmune disease or on systemic immunosuppression were excluded. This rearrangement joins TRBV27 to TRBJ2-3; a possible D gene is TRBD2 (5 bases). The sequence was collected from an adult with an advanced solid tumor such as melanoma, head and neck, liver or kidney cancer. Sequenced material: CD4+ or CD8+ T cells sorted from blood, taken in a trial of the OX40 agonist ivuxolimab. CDR3 sequence reads: CASSLPRTGRDTQYF. CDR3 sequence (DNA): TGTGCCAGCAGTTTGCCGAGGACGGGGAGAGATACGCAGTATTTT.